This TCR beta chain emerged from a study of siplizumab effects on memory and regulatory T cells. Study results and caveats: The alloresponse seemed to draw substantially on naive T cells, which appeared more diverse than memory cells. Roughly 80-96% of proliferating CD4+ or CD8+ clones lacked an assignable naive or memory phenotype. Siplizumab led to significantly less abundant alloreactive sequences that could be traced back to unstimulated CD4+ memory cells.

About 100,000 TCR templates underwent assay in each sample. Assay used: immunoSEQ multiplex PCR; TCRdb lists only in-frame clones, some missing. The repertoire has approximately 110,000 clones, about 91% of them found once; the top ten carry roughly 0.75%. Comment on this clone: No antigen is known for it.

Trimming took 0 bases from V and 0 from J, leaving 9 bases between them. The length of the CDR3 is 16 residues. In germline, CDR1 is MGHRA, CDR2 YSYEKL. The source material was Tregs sorted from blood. The chain uses TRBV4-1 and TRBJ2-1, with D perhaps matching TRBD1 or TRBD2 (5 bases each). The clonotype originates from a human donor in good health. The DNA for the CDR3 is TGCGCCAGCAGCCAAGATCCGAGGGGCTCCTACAATGAGCAGTTCTTC. Protein product: CASSQDPRGSYNEQFF.